This T cell receptor beta chain was obtained from a study of blood T cell repertoires in COVID-19. Across the whole study: The origin of the acute and convalescent COVID-19 samples was the United States, Italy and Spain. PBMCs, B-cell-depleted T cells, or T cells were the source of the cDNA or gDNA that made up the material.

Germline V gene data show CDR1 as MNHEY and CDR2 as SVGAGI. Deletions cut 6 bases from V and 9 bases from J, with 12 bases between. The CDR3 has 12 residues. Per the authors' pipeline: Nucleated cell counts were estimated from reference gene primer amplification. This table comes from immunoSEQ multiplex PCR, and its TCRdb copy is limited to in-frame clones, with some not included. V and J calls and clone size are given by that table; D and trimming were obtained from the DNA. The sample carries more than 250,000 clones, approximately 85% recorded once. The sample comprised peripheral blood. The TCR comes from a woman in her 50s with acute or convalescent COVID-19. The chain joins TRBV6-5 to TRBJ2-1; D possibly corresponds to TRBD1 (5 bases). DNA for the CDR3: TGTGCCAGCAGCCACGGACACAGTGAGCAGTTCTTC. Protein product: CASSHGHSEQFF.